The next 7 T cell receptor beta chains were all read from a single sample in a study of response to subunit inactivated influenza vaccine. From the RT-PCR reads, TCRdb called clonotypes with MiXCR, one entry per CDR3 protein. The table shows under 200,000 distinct CDR3 sequences, with about 11% occurring only once. Sequencing used CD8+ T cells sorted from PBMCs, obtained 23 to 25 months after vaccination. These receptors all stem from a man in his fifties or sixties who received an inactivated influenza vaccine.

This clonotype was seen many times. V gene TRBV10-3 combines with J gene TRBJ2-1; a weak D match, TRBD1 (6 bases). The CDR3 is 14 residues long. Germline V gene sequence: CDR1 ENHRY, CDR2 SYGVKD. The V end was cut by 3 bases, the J end by 4 bases, with 10 bases between. The CDR3 DNA follows: TGTGCCATCAGTGAAGGGGGAATTTACAATGAGCAGTTCTTC. Translated, it gives CAISEGGIYNEQFF.

This clonotype was seen more than once but under ten times. The rearrangement joins TRBV27 to TRBJ2-2; 11 bases are a match to TRBD1. CDR1 is MNHEY and CDR2 is SMNVEV in the germline V gene (reference sequence). Trimming cost V 1 base and J 7 bases; bases outside gene matches: 5. The CDR3 is made up of 16 amino acids. In DNA, the CDR3 is TGTGCCAGCAGTTTATGGACAGGGGGCGTGGGCGGGGAGCTGTTTTTT. As protein: CASSLWTGGVGGELFF.

The rearrangement joins TRBV7-9 to TRBJ2-3; the match to TRBD2 covers 7 bases. The trim removed 2 bases at V and 5 bases at J, leaving 4 bases unmatched. The germline CDR1 and CDR2 sequences are SEHNR and FQNEAQ (reference sequence). The CDR3 length is 14 residues. CDR3 amino acids: CASSLYLAGDTQYF. CDR3 bases: TGTGCCAGCAGCTTATACTTAGCGGGAGATACGCAGTATTTT.

This clonotype appeared a few times. This chain connects TRBV4-2 to TRBJ1-2; possibly TRBD1 for D (5 bases). Germline CDR1 LGHNA, CDR2 YNFKEQ. The V end lost 0 bases, the J end lost 4 bases, and 9 bases lay between the germline ends. The CDR3 runs 14 residues. CDR3 DNA sequence: TGTGCCAGCAGCCAAGATATCGGGGGCTATGGCTACACCTTC. Translation gives CASSQDIGGYGYTF.

Many counts were recorded for this clonotype. The chain couples TRBV5-6 to TRBJ2-3; D is possibly TRBD1 (6 bases). Trimming pared 4 bases from V and 0 bases from J, leaving 18 bases between. Germline V gene sequence: CDR1 SGHDT, CDR2 YYEEEE. CDR3 length: 17 amino acids. CDR3 in DNA: TGTGCCAGCAGCCTAACCGGGACACCACACAGCACAGATACGCAGTATTTT. Residues: CASSLTGTPHSTDTQYF. Full variable domain (outside the CDR3, taken from reference TRBV5-6 and TRBJ2-3): DAGVTQSPTHLIKTRGQQVTLRCSPKSGHDTVSWYQQALGQGPQFIFQYYEEEERQRGNFPDRFSGHQFPNYSSELNVNALLLGDSALYLCASSLTGTPHSTDTQYFGPGTRLTVL.

The V gene is TRBV7-8, the J gene TRBJ1-1, with 7 bases matching TRBD1. Germline-derived CDR1 and CDR2 are SGHVS and FQNEAQ. Trimming removed 5 bases from V and 0 bases from J; junction bases left unmatched: 6. The CDR3 has 15 residues. The DNA of the CDR3 is TGTGCCAGCAGCATTTTACAGGGGATGAACACTGAAGCTTTCTTT. The encoded protein is CASSILQGMNTEAFF.

This sequence joins TRBV29-1 and TRBJ2-7; D not certain. The CDR3 runs 15 residues. Per the germline V gene, CDR1 is SQVTM and CDR2 is ANQGSEA. Trimming left V 0 bases short and J 0 bases short, with 12 bases between. CDR3 nucleotides: TGCAGCGTTGAAGATCCCCGGAAATCCTCCTACGAGCAGTACTTC. Translation: CSVEDPRKSSYEQYF.